The 25 T cell receptor beta chains below all came from one sample that was sequenced in a study of molecular identifiers for immune sequencing clone quantification. A single record per CDR3 protein comes from TCRdb applying MiXCR to the PCR reads. This sample yields about 640,000 distinct CDR3 sequences, of which 20% are seen a single time; approximately 0.9% belongs to the top ten. Sequenced input: naive CD8+ T cells from blood, with Jurkat cell RNA spiked in. Documented subset: FACS-sorted CD8+CD4-CCR7+CD45RA+ naive T cells. The receptors derive from a human donor in good health. Some libraries in this study had Jurkat cell RNA spiked in.

This clonotype was counted a few times. The chain is built from TRBV6-5 and TRBJ1-6; TRBD1 might be the D (6 bases). The CDR3 has 15 amino acids. Trimming stripped 3 bases from V and 12 bases from J, with 18 bases between. Germline V gene lookup returns CDR1 MNHEY and CDR2 SVGAGI. The DNA of the CDR3 is TGTGCCAGCAGTTATTTGGACAGACCAAATCGACCCCTCCACTTT. It specifies CASSYLDRPNRPLHF.

This clonotype was counted between two and nine times. This sequence joins TRBV20-1 and TRBJ1-1; D unresolved. Germline V CDR1 and CDR2: DFQATT, SNEGSKA (reference sequence). The V and J ends lost 0 bases and 0 bases respectively, with 11 bases between them. The CDR3 runs to 15 residues. The CDR3 DNA is TGCAGTGCTAGAGATGGGAACAACATGAACACTGAAGCTTTCTTT. Amino acid sequence: CSARDGNNMNTEAFF.

The CDR3 sequence is CASSYQDKDEQYF. CDR3 DNA: TGTGCCAGCAGTTACCAGGACAAGGACGAGCAGTACTTC. This rearrangement joins TRBV6-5 to TRBJ2-7; D is possibly TRBD1 (5 bases). Germline V gene data show CDR1 as MNHEY and CDR2 as SVGAGI. This CDR3 comprises 13 residues. Trimming took off 2 bases at V and 5 bases at J, with 10 bases between the two ends.

Of note for this clonotype: It may be a read error: a sequence one base away is much more abundant. The V call is TRBV7-9, the J call TRBJ2-1, with D perhaps being TRBD1 or TRBD2 (5 bases each). V gave up 7 bases and J gave up 2 bases, with 15 bases separating them. There are 15 residues in the CDR3. CDR1 and CDR2 (germline): SEHNR, FQNEAQ (reference sequence). CDR3 coding DNA: TGTGCCAGCATCGGGGCAGGGATGGCCTACAATGAGCAGTTCTTC. Its translation: CASIGAGMAYNEQFF. The complete variable domain, with remaining parts taken from reference TRBV7-9 and TRBJ2-1, reads DTGVSQNPRHKITKRGQNVTFRCDPISEHNRLYWYRQTLGQGPEFLTYFQNEAQLEKSRLLSDRFSAERPKGSFSTLEIQRTEQGDSAMYLCASIGAGMAYNEQFFGPGTRLTVL.

This clonotype was found many times. The V call is TRBV14, the J call TRBJ2-7, with 8 positions matching TRBD1. This CDR3 region has 16 residues. The germline CDR1 and CDR2 sequences are SGHDN and FVKESK. With V trimmed by 3 bases and J by 5 bases, 12 bases remained unmatched. CDR3 in amino acids: CASSQRRGQAGDEQYF. In DNA form, the CDR3 reads TGTGCCAGCAGCCAGCGACGGGGACAGGCCGGTGACGAGCAGTACTTC.

This clonotype came up many times. CDR3 protein: CASSYKLAGGLSYEQYF. The CDR3 DNA reads as TGTGCCAGCAGCTATAAGCTAGCGGGAGGGCTCTCCTACGAGCAGTACTTC. The rearrangement joins TRBV7-6 to TRBJ2-7; TRBD2 agrees at 12 bases. Germline V lookup: CDR1 SGHVS, CDR2 FNYEAQ. V was pared by 4 bases and J by 0 bases, with 7 bases of the junction left unmatched. This CDR3 has 17 amino acids.

In this sample, this clonotype turned up many times. This chain uses TRBV5-4 with TRBJ2-1, with D possibly TRBD2 on 6 matching bases. The germline V gene encodes CDR1 SGHNT and CDR2 YYREEE (reference sequence). V was pared by 3 bases and J by 16 bases, with 14 bases between. The CDR3 has 11 amino acids. CDR3 amino acids: CASSSRGLNFF. As DNA, the CDR3 is TGTGCCAGCAGCTCGCGGGGTTTGAATTTCTTC.

This clonotype was seen repeatedly, ten times or more. The gene calls are TRBV6-5 and TRBJ1-1, with TRBD1 identical over 7 bases. The CDR3 extends over 14 amino acids. Trimming took 5 bases from V and 4 from J; bases not matched to a gene: 7. Germline-derived CDR1 and CDR2 are MNHEY and SVGAGI. CDR3 sequence (DNA): TGTGCCAGCAGTGACACAGGGGACGGCACTGAAGCTTTCTTT. Protein product: CASSDTGDGTEAFF.

This clonotype appeared a few times. V is TRBV12-3 or TRBV12-4 and J is TRBJ2-1; D remains ambiguous. Trimming shortened V by 5 bases and J by 3 bases, and 17 bases separated the two germline ends. The CDR3 is 16 amino acids. The CDR3 here is CASSLSDNHLYNEQFF. For the CDR3, the DNA is TGTGCCAGCAGTCTCTCCGACAACCACCTCTACAATGAGCAGTTCTTC.

This clonotype was detected ten times or more. V and J are TRBV12-3 or TRBV12-4 and TRBJ2-6, with a possible D match to TRBD1 (5 bases). V was shortened by 4 bases and J by 0 bases, with 13 bases between the two germline ends. CDR3 length: 17 residues. This chain's CDR3 is CASSWNPRASGANVLTF. The CDR3 nucleotides read TGTGCCAGCAGTTGGAACCCCAGGGCCTCTGGGGCCAACGTCCTGACTTTC.

A word on this clonotype: Given a much more abundant clone one base away, this may be a read error. The chain has TRBV4-3 and TRBJ1-3; D remains unclear. V was pared by 0 bases and J by 2 bases, with 11 bases between. CDR3 length: 16 amino acids. CDR1 is LGHNA, CDR2 YSLEER, per germline. The CDR3 loop is CASSQDGTSPGNTIYF. As DNA, the CDR3 is TGCGCCAGCAGCCAAGATGGCACGAGCCCTGGAAACACCATATATTTT.

About this clonotype: Since the CDR3 does not end with the conserved phenylalanine or tryptophan, this likely comes from a read error. The J gene is TRBJ2-7, the V gene TRBV6-2 or TRBV6-3; a weak D match, TRBD1 (5 bases). Per germline, CDR1 MNHEY and CDR2 SVGEGT. CDR3 length: 13 amino acids. The CDR3 region is CASSWGTSYEQYL. Written as DNA, the CDR3 is TGTGCTAGCAGTTGGGGCACCTCCTACGAGCAGTACCTC.

About this clonotype: The junction shows a germline mismatch at one end, possibly a read error. This rearrangement joins TRBV9 to TRBJ2-7; a possible D gene is TRBD2 (5 bases). Germline CDR1 is SGDLS and CDR2 is YYNGEE. The CDR3 runs to 13 residues. The CDR3 here is CASSVGGSCEQYF. The CDR3 DNA reads TGTGCCAGCAGCGTTGGAGGCTCCTGCGAGCAGTACTTC.

This clonotype appeared many times. V gene TRBV4-1 combines with J gene TRBJ2-3, with D unclear. This CDR3 has 15 residues. Germline-derived CDR1 and CDR2 are MGHRA and YSYEKL. Trimming pared 4 bases from V and 1 base from J, leaving 12 bases between. For the CDR3, the DNA is TGCGCCAGCAGCCGGTCCCCTTCCGGCACAGATACGCAGTATTTT. This encodes CASSRSPSGTDTQYF.

To note about this clonotype: This could be a read error, since a much larger clone is one nucleotide away. The genes are TRBV7-9 and TRBJ2-5; no clear D gene. Germline lookup yields CDR1 SEHNR and CDR2 FQNEAQ (reference sequence). The length of the CDR3 is 13 residues. V gave up 0 bases and J gave up 4 bases, with 6 bases separating them. CDR3 amino acids: CASSLAYPETQYF. The DNA of the CDR3 is TGTGCCAGCAGCTTAGCCTATCCAGAGACCCAGTACTTC.

This clonotype showed up many times. V gene TRBV20-1 combines with J gene TRBJ2-2, with D hard to call. CDR1 is DFQATT, CDR2 SNEGSKA, per germline (reference sequence). The CDR3 is 15 amino acids. V was clipped by 0 bases and J by 7 bases, with 15 bases between them. The CDR3 DNA reads as TGCAGTGCTAGAGATCCTTCGATGTACAGCGGGGAGCTGTTTTTT. It translates to CSARDPSMYSGELFF.

Many counts were recorded for this clonotype. V usage is TRBV7-6 and J usage is TRBJ2-5, with TRBD2 matching over 13 bases. Germline values: CDR1 SGHVS, CDR2 FNYEAQ. The V gene end was trimmed by 5 bases and the J gene end by 6 bases; junction bases not matched to a gene: 6. The CDR3 consists of 15 residues. This chain's CDR3 is CASSKLAGGPQTQYF. The DNA of the CDR3 is TGTGCCAGCAGCAAACTAGCGGGGGGGCCGCAGACCCAGTACTTC.

This clonotype was picked up many times. The V gene is TRBV19, the J gene TRBJ2-1; 7 nucleotides align to TRBD1. This CDR3 is 15 amino acids long. Per the germline V gene, CDR1 is LNHDA and CDR2 is SQIVND (reference sequence). J lost 6 bases, V lost 5 bases, and 10 bases had no gene match. This CDR3 reads CASSPWTGGVNEQFF. The DNA for the CDR3 is TGTGCCAGTAGTCCCTGGACAGGAGGCGTCAATGAGCAGTTCTTC. Variable domain in full (rest from reference TRBV19 and TRBJ2-1): DGGITQSPKYLFRKEGQNVTLSCEQNLNHDAMYWYRQDPGQGLRLIYYSQIVNDFQKGDIAEGYSVSREKKESFPLTVTSAQKNPTAFYLCASSPWTGGVNEQFFGPGTRLTVL.

This clonotype was observed many times. The V gene is TRBV24-1, the J gene TRBJ2-1; possibly TRBD1 or TRBD2 for D (6 bases each). Trimming pared 5 bases from V and 3 bases from J, leaving 16 bases between. Per germline, CDR1 KGHDR and CDR2 SFDVKD. The CDR3 is 16 amino acids. CDR3 residues: CATSGAEGGHYNEQFF. In DNA form, the CDR3 reads TGTGCCACCAGTGGAGCTGAGGGGGGCCACTACAATGAGCAGTTCTTC.

Many counts were recorded for this clonotype. The V and J genes are TRBV7-9 and TRBJ2-7; D perhaps matches TRBD2 (6 bases). Trimming cost V 1 base and J 3 bases, with 16 bases left between them. From germline, CDR1 is SEHNR and CDR2 FQNEAQ (reference sequence). The CDR3 covers 16 residues. The CDR3 sequence is CASSLVGASDFYEQYF. The CDR3 DNA follows: TGTGCCAGCAGCTTAGTTGGGGCTAGCGACTTCTACGAGCAGTACTTC.

In this sample, this clonotype turned up many times. This sequence joins TRBV25-1 and TRBJ1-1, with 7 bases aligning to TRBD1. The CDR3 is 15 amino acids. The germline CDR1 and CDR2 sequences are MGHDK and SYGVNS. The V and J ends lost 3 bases and 0 bases, in that order; junction bases with no gene match: 4. CDR3 in amino acids: CASSDGTVMNTEAFF. DNA of the CDR3: TGTGCCAGCAGTGACGGGACAGTTATGAACACTGAAGCTTTCTTT.

Note on this clonotype: This may arise from a read error, as a much more abundant clone is one base away. The genes are TRBV30 and TRBJ2-6; 11 bases fit TRBD2. The CDR3 is 17 residues long. J gave up 0 bases and V 4 bases, and 5 bases lay outside the gene matches. Germline assignment: CDR1 GTSNPN and CDR2 SVGIG (reference sequence). In nucleotides, the CDR3 is TGTGCCTGGATCGGGACTAGCGGTTCCTCTGGGGCCAACGTCCTGACTTTC. The encoded protein is CAWIGTSGSSGANVLTF.

Ten or more counts support this clonotype. The chain uses TRBV12-3 or TRBV12-4 and TRBJ1-2; D gene uncertain. The CDR3 consists of 13 residues. Trimming shortened V by 3 bases and J by 4 bases, and 9 bases separated the two germline ends. The CDR3 region is CASSFGLGYGYTF. Here the CDR3 DNA reads TGTGCCAGCAGTTTCGGTTTGGGCTATGGCTACACCTTC.

This clonotype was counted at least ten times. The gene calls are TRBV15 and TRBJ1-1, with no clear D. V was pared by 5 bases and J by 0 bases, with 13 bases between. This CDR3 spans 15 amino acids. The germline V gene encodes CDR1 LNHNV and CDR2 YYDKDF (reference sequence). The CDR3 loop is CATSPRHRMNTEAFF. The CDR3 coding sequence is TGTGCCACCAGCCCCCGACACAGAATGAACACTGAAGCTTTCTTT.

V gene TRBV2 combines with J gene TRBJ2-7, with 9 bases matching TRBD2. J was trimmed by 3 bases and V by 7 bases; bases with no gene match: 16. From germline, CDR1 is SNHLY and CDR2 FYNNEI. The CDR3 runs to 17 residues. The DNA for the CDR3 is TGTGCCAGCAATGGAGCTAGCGGGAAAGTAGAGGGCTACGAGCAGTACTTC. As protein: CASNGASGKVEGYEQYF.